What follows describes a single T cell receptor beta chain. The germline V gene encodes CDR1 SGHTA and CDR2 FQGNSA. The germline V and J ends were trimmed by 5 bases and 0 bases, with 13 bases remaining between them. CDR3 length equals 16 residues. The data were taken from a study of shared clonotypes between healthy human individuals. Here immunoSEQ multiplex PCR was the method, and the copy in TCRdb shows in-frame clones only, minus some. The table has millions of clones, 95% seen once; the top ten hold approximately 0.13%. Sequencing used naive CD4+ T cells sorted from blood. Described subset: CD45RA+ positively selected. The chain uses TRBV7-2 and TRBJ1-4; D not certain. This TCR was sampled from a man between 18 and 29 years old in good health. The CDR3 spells CASSPRRSTTNEKLFF. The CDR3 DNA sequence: TGTGCCAGCAGCCCGAGGAGATCCACAACTAATGAAAAACTGTTTTTT.